Listed below are T cell receptor beta chains from one sample, sequenced in a study of blood T cell repertoires in COVID-19. Sequencing was performed with immunoSEQ multiplex PCR; in TCRdb, only in-frame clones are kept and a portion is missing. This repertoire shows around 230,000 clones, approximately 85% found once; its top ten account for 5% to 6.5%. Sequencing was performed on peripheral blood. These receptors were taken from a man aged 50-59 years with COVID-19, enrolled during active disease. CDR3s leave out the opening cysteine and the closing phenylalanine or tryptophan.

v_gene: TRBV6-5
j_gene: TRBJ1-6
CDR3aa: ASSRDYNSPLH

v_gene: TRBV6-5
j_gene: TRBJ2-7
CDR3aa: ASTRGSGTYEQY

v_gene: TRBV7-3
j_gene: TRBJ2-2
CDR3aa: ASSPSGGGGVTGELF

v_gene: TRBV20-1
j_gene: TRBJ1-1
CDR3aa: SASPGTGYTEAF

v_gene: TRBV11-2
j_gene: TRBJ1-1
CDR3aa: ASVRAPGENTEAF

v_gene: TRBV4-1
j_gene: TRBJ2-1
CDR3aa: ASSQDAGGQF

v_gene: TRBV3-1/TRBV3-2
j_gene: TRBJ2-2
CDR3aa: ASSPLGLGTGELF

v_gene: TRBV5-1
j_gene: TRBJ2-1
CDR3aa: ASRLAGGREQF

v_gene: TRBV5-1
j_gene: TRBJ2-2
CDR3aa: ASSPKVVGTGTSGELF

v_gene: TRBV7-9
j_gene: TRBJ2-3
CDR3aa: ASSLFSGGAVDTQY

v_gene: TRBV3-1/TRBV3-2
j_gene: TRBJ2-6
CDR3aa: ASSSTGAGANVLT

v_gene: TRBV5-5
j_gene: TRBJ2-7
CDR3aa: ATSPKRTRDRDLSEQY

v_gene: TRBV10-3
j_gene: TRBJ1-1
CDR3aa: AISERTGANTEAF

v_gene: TRBV6-1
j_gene: TRBJ2-5
CDR3aa: ASSESSGLGGGTQY

v_gene: TRBV4-1
j_gene: TRBJ2-1
CDR3aa: ASSQDVPAGPYNEQF

v_gene: TRBV30
j_gene: TRBJ1-4
CDR3aa: AWRHLGEKLF

v_gene: TRBV27
j_gene: TRBJ2-1
CDR3aa: ASTWGLGHNEQF

v_gene: TRBV7-2
j_gene: TRBJ2-1
CDR3aa: ASSLDRANNEQF

v_gene: TRBV24-1
j_gene: TRBJ2-2
CDR3aa: ATSDGRLAGGRYTGELF

v_gene: TRBV4-2
j_gene: TRBJ1-5
CDR3aa: ASSQGEGMSNQPQH

v_gene: TRBV6-5
j_gene: TRBJ2-7
CDR3aa: ASSYSMGQGYEQY

v_gene: TRBV7-2
j_gene: TRBJ1-5
CDR3aa: ASSPNLGNQPQH

v_gene: TRBV7-3
j_gene: TRBJ1-1
CDR3aa: ASSPRRGSTEAF

v_gene: TRBV5-1
j_gene: TRBJ2-3
CDR3aa: ASMVQGGDTQY

v_gene: TRBV9
j_gene: TRBJ2-5
CDR3aa: ASSVGHRQETQY

v_gene: TRBV28
j_gene: TRBJ2-7
CDR3aa: ASSAIGQGAHEQY

v_gene: TRBV11-2
j_gene: TRBJ2-7
CDR3aa: ASSLGLSGSYEQY

v_gene: TRBV28
j_gene: TRBJ1-5
CDR3aa: ASSFSNQPQH

v_gene: TRBV7-2
j_gene: TRBJ1-2
CDR3aa: ASSPSSGQDYGYT

v_gene: TRBV6-2/TRBV6-3
j_gene: TRBJ1-2
CDR3aa: ASSSPGTGGSYGYT

v_gene: TRBV6-5
j_gene: TRBJ1-2
CDR3aa: ASSSDNWDYGYT

v_gene: TRBV30
j_gene: TRBJ1-6
CDR3aa: ASKGANSPLH

v_gene: TRBV4-2
j_gene: TRBJ1-3
CDR3aa: ASSQGVQGGNTIY

v_gene: TRBV4-2
j_gene: TRBJ1-1
CDR3aa: ASSHVGQNTEAF

v_gene: TRBV29-1
j_gene: TRBJ1-2
CDR3aa: SVSSGTGYGYT

v_gene: TRBV19
j_gene: TRBJ2-1
CDR3aa: ASSRGGLSSYNEQF

v_gene: TRBV19
j_gene: TRBJ1-1
CDR3aa: ASRIQKNTEAF

v_gene: TRBV19
j_gene: TRBJ2-7
CDR3aa: ASRATGSSYEQY

v_gene: TRBV7-8
j_gene: TRBJ2-3
CDR3aa: ASSLTSGEISTDTQY

v_gene: TRBV27
j_gene: TRBJ1-5
CDR3aa: ASSTSLGGNQPQH

v_gene: TRBV4-3
j_gene: TRBJ2-5
CDR3aa: ASSQGAGLNQETQY

v_gene: TRBV4-2
j_gene: TRBJ2-3
CDR3aa: ASSQGRTSGVDTQY

v_gene: TRBV12-3/TRBV12-4
j_gene: TRBJ2-7
CDR3aa: ASSRDRAYEQY